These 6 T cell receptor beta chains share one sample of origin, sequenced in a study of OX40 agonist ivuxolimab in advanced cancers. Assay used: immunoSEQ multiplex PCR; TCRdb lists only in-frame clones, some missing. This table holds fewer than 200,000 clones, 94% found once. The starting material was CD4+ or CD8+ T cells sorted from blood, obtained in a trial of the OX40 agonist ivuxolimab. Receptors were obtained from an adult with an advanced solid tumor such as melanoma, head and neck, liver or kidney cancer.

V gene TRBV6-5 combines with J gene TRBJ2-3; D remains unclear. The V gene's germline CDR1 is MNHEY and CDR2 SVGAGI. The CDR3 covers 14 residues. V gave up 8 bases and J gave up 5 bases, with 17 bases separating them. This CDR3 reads CASSNGPILDTQYF. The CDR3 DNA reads TGTGCCAGCTCCAACGGGCCCATATTAGATACGCAGTATTTT.

CDR3 nucleotide sequence: TGTGCCAGCCGTAGACACGAAAACACTGAAGCTTTCTTT. This translates into CASRRHENTEAFF. The chain joins TRBV5-8 to TRBJ1-1, with D unresolved. Germline CDR1 reads SGHTS; CDR2 reads YDEGEE. The CDR3 runs to 13 residues. Trimming shortened V by 7 bases and J by 2 bases, and 12 bases separated the two germline ends.

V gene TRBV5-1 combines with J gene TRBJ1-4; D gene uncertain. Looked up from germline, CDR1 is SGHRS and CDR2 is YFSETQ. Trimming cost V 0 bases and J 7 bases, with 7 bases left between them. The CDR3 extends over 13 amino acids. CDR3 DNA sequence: TGCGCCAGCAGCTTGGGACGCGTTGAAAAACTGTTTTTT. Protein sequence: CASSLGRVEKLFF. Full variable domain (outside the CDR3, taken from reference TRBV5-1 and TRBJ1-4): KAGVTQTPRYLIKTRGQQVTLSCSPISGHRSVSWYQQTPGQGLQFLFEYFSETQRNKGNFPGRFSGRQFSNSRSEMNVSTLELGDSALYLCASSLGRVEKLFFGSGTQLSVL.

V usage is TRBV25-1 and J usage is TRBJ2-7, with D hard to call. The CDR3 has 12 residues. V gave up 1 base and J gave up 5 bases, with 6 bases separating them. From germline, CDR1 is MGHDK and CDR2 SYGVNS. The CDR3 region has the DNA TGTGCCAGCAGTGAATTTAGGGACGAGCAGTACTTC. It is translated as CASSEFRDEQYF.

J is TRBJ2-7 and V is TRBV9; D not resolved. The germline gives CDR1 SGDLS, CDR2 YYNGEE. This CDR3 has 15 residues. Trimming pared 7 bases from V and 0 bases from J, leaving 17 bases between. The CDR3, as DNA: TGTGCCAGCTCCTATGGGCACTTGAACTCCTACGAGCAGTACTTC. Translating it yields CASSYGHLNSYEQYF.

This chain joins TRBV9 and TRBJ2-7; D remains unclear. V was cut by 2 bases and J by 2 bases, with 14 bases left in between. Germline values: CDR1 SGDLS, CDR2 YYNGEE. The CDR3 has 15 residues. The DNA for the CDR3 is TGTGCCAGCAGCGTGAGTACAGCTCCTACCTACGAGCAGTACTTC. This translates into CASSVSTAPTYEQYF.